This TCR beta chain was obtained from a study of vaccination effects on CD4 cells after COVID-19. Across the whole study: All study participants received two doses of BNT162b2 or mRNA-1273 vaccine.

Findings of the study overall: Recruitment yielded few convalescent patients, and the study had no early post-infection timepoints. Common cold coronaviruses were cross-recognized by only 1 of 255 vaccine-induced clones in healthy vaccinees.

TCRdb's copy holds only in-frame clones and misses some; the assay was immunoSEQ multiplex PCR. The sample lists tens of thousands of clones; around 78% were seen once. This CDR3 is 12 amino acids long. Trimming stripped 8 bases from V and 1 base from J, with 8 bases between. In the ViraFEST assay, antigen-specific CD4+ clonotypes were identified by expansion after peptide-pool stimulation. Isolation of CD4+ T cells took place after 10 days of culture. Negative nucleocapsid antibody tests before and after vaccination confirmed no previous SARS-CoV-2 infection. Cultures received IL-2 medium that replaced half the medium on days 3 and 7. As for this clone: Its antigen is not known.

The sequence came from a human donor who received a COVID-19 vaccine. This sequence joins TRBV12-3 or TRBV12-4 and TRBJ1-1; D gene ambiguous. Sequencing was performed on CD4+ T cells from PBMCs cultured with HCoV-OC43 spike peptides, taken before COVID-19 vaccination. Subset meaning: HCoV-OC43 spike overlapping peptide pool stimulation. CDR3 residues: CASGQANTEAFF. The DNA of the CDR3 is TGTGCCAGCGGGCAGGCGAACACTGAAGCTTTCTTT.